This paragraph reports one T cell receptor beta chain. This clonotype has a count of ten or more. Its antigen is currently not known. No clone much larger than this one lies a single base away; base qualities are absent. V gives up 1 base and J gives up 2 bases, and the segment between their germline ends measures 6 bases. Inclusive of the bounding cysteine and phenylalanine, the CDR3 is 14 residues long. Kept here is only the CDR3 DNA, which spans 42 bases and is read in frame from base 1. The CDR1 and CDR2 encoded by the germline V gene (reference sequence) are LNHNV and YYDKDF. The library was made by PCR. The sequencer was an Illumina HiSeq 2500. TCR library preparation used molecular barcoding, with unique molecular identifiers applied to normalize quantification of the TCRbeta repertoire. TCRdb passed the public sequencing reads through fastp at Q25 and MiXCR, retaining productive beta sequences. A single entry per CDR3 protein holds the most common genes and DNA from its merged rows. In all, the sample holds roughly 250,000 distinct CDR3 sequences, and less than 9% of those were seen once. In total, the top ten clones hold 6.3% of the sample.

These data are taken from a study of T-cell reconstitution after alpha-beta-depleted transplantation in children (dated by TCRdb to the mid-2010s). With regard to the full study: Using TCR repertoire profiling, the study followed T-cell immune reconstitution in a quantitative way in children after TCRalphabeta/CD19-depleted allogeneic hematopoietic cell transplantation. Overall study results and their limits: Over subsequent months, a decline in hyperexpanded clone frequencies was noted, and after one year, T-cell counts and TCRbeta diversity were mostly ascribed to newly produced T cells. In some patients, high TCRbeta diversity at day 60 was attributed to recipient T cells and intrathymic progenitors that had survived conditioning. About two months after transplant, the apparently early recovery of alphabetaT-cell counts reportedly depended on just several hundred clones that had expanded rapidly and came from non-depleted graft cells.

In the paper's terms, the treatment or condition label means: allogeneic hematopoietic cell transplantation with graft depleted of TCRalphabeta T cells and CD19 B cells. Transplant recipients were children who received TCRalphabeta/CD19-depleted allogeneic hematopoietic cell grafts. The TCR originated in a male patient younger than 18 who had a stem cell transplant for acute lymphoblastic leukemia, so the T cells may come from the graft donor. The chain uses TRBV15 and TRBJ2-1; the D gene assignment is ambiguous. The sample in question was PBMCs, mostly from graft donor cells, obtained 180 days after TCRalphabeta/CD19-depleted stem cell transplant. Here is the DNA: TGTGCCACCAGCAGAGCGGGTACCTACAATGAGCAGTTCTTC. This encodes CATSRAGTYNEQFF.